This entry lists 30 T cell receptor beta chains sequenced from one sample in a study of cytomegalovirus exposure and HLA in healthy donors. PCR was performed using 60 Vbeta and 13 Jbeta primers. The table came from immunoSEQ multiplex PCR; TCRdb's copy has only in-frame clones and leaves some out. Here the sample spans about 150,000 clones, about 71% being singletons. Specimen: PBMCs. All receptors come from a woman aged 55-75 years in good health and CMV-seropositive.

This sequence joins TRBV28 and TRBJ1-1; tentative D call: TRBD1 (6 bases). The CDR3 spans 10 residues. Germline CDR1 MDHEN, CDR2 SYDVKM. V was clipped by 6 bases and J by 9 bases, with 8 bases between them. The CDR3 sequence is CASSRGQAFF. The DNA of the CDR3 is TGTGCCAGCAGCAGGGGTCAAGCTTTCTTT.

This chain connects TRBV9 to TRBJ2-7; perhaps TRBD2 as D (5 bases). This CDR3 comprises 15 residues. Germline lookup yields CDR1 SGDLS and CDR2 YYNGEE. Trimming took off 4 bases at V and 4 bases at J, with 18 bases between the two ends. The CDR3 coding sequence is TGTGCCAGCAGCCCCTTTGGGAGCGGAGAATACGAGCAGTACTTC. Amino acid sequence: CASSPFGSGEYEQYF.

The chain joins TRBV10-3 to TRBJ2-5; 12 bases are a match to TRBD2. Per germline, CDR1 ENHRY and CDR2 SYGVKD. Trimming removed 5 bases from V and 4 bases from J; junction bases left unmatched: 5. The CDR3 extends over 15 amino acids. The CDR3 DNA is TGTGCCATCAGTAATCTAGCGGGAGGGGGAGAGACCCAGTACTTC. Translating it yields CAISNLAGGGETQYF.

The chain has TRBV28 and TRBJ1-1; D possibly corresponds to TRBD1 (5 bases). Per germline, CDR1 MDHEN and CDR2 SYDVKM. Trimming took 5 bases from V and 6 from J, leaving 13 bases between them. CDR3 length: 13 amino acids. The CDR3 coding sequence is TGTGCCAGCAGTCAGGGCCCGAGGCCTGAAGCTTTCTTT. Encoded protein: CASSQGPRPEAFF.

This clone was observed a few times. V usage is TRBV19 and J usage is TRBJ1-1, with TRBD1 matching over 7 bases. Trimming cost V 7 bases and J 3 bases; bases outside gene matches: 5. This CDR3 comprises 13 residues. Per germline, CDR1 LNHDA and CDR2 SQIVND (reference sequence). The CDR3 spells CASNDRVDTEAFF. The CDR3 DNA sequence: TGTGCCAGTAATGACAGGGTGGACACTGAAGCTTTCTTT.

In this sample, this clone turned up a few times. This rearrangement joins TRBV5-1 to TRBJ1-2; no reliable D call. CDR1 and CDR2 (germline): SGHRS, YFSETQ. This CDR3 has 15 residues. The V and J ends lost 0 bases and 3 bases respectively, with 12 bases between them. As DNA, the CDR3 is TGCGCCAGCAGCTTGGACCCCTCCGGGGACTATGGCTACACCTTC. Protein product: CASSLDPSGDYGYTF.

The chain carries TRBV14 and TRBJ2-7, with TRBD1 matching 9 bases. This CDR3 is built from 16 residues. Germline-derived CDR1 and CDR2 are SGHDN and FVKESK. J lost 5 bases, V lost 2 bases, and 10 bases had no gene match. The CDR3 spells CASSQLPGQGSNEQYF. The CDR3 DNA reads as TGTGCCAGCAGCCAACTACCGGGACAGGGTAGCAACGAGCAGTACTTC.

The chain uses TRBV5-6 and TRBJ2-3, with TRBD2 matching 11 bases. V dropped 4 bases and J dropped 3; count of bases not matched to a gene: 10. The CDR3 is 17 residues long. CDR1 is SGHDT, CDR2 YYEEEE, per germline. CDR3 region: CASSLRGTSGRTDTQYF. The CDR3 DNA is TGTGCCAGCAGCCTACGCGGGACTAGCGGCAGGACAGATACGCAGTATTTT.

This chain joins TRBV6-5 and TRBJ2-5; 10 bases match TRBD1. The V segment lost 4 bases and the J segment 4 bases; nucleotides outside the gene matches: 6. Germline values: CDR1 MNHEY, CDR2 SVGAGI. This CDR3 has 15 residues. CDR3 residues: CASSSWTGGGETQYF. DNA for the CDR3: TGTGCCAGCAGTTCCTGGACAGGGGGGGGAGAGACCCAGTACTTC.

The J gene is TRBJ2-7, the V gene TRBV5-1, with D possibly being TRBD1 (6 bases). The germline gives CDR1 SGHRS, CDR2 YFSETQ. This CDR3 is built from 14 residues. With 0 bases removed from V and 2 bases from J, the gap between germline ends came to 9 bases. For the CDR3, the DNA is TGCGCCAGCAGCTTGGTGGCAGGGGCCTACGAGCAGTACTTC. Translated: CASSLVAGAYEQYF.

The chain has TRBV19 and TRBJ1-3, with D hard to call. The CDR3 is 14 amino acids. Germline V CDR1 and CDR2: LNHDA, SQIVND (reference sequence). The V end lost 5 bases, the J end lost 2 bases, and 10 bases lay between the germline ends. Here the CDR3 reads CASSLRGTGNTIYF. The CDR3 DNA follows: TGTGCCAGTAGTTTGCGGGGAACTGGAAACACCATATATTTT.

This clone was detected only once. The J gene is TRBJ2-1, the V gene TRBV7-2, with 9 bases matching TRBD2. Trimming removed 8 bases from V and 4 bases from J; junction bases left unmatched: 12. This CDR3 comprises 16 residues. The V gene's germline CDR1 is SGHTA and CDR2 FQGNSA. The CDR3 DNA reads TGTGCCAGCTCGGCTAGCGGGGTCGGCCTATACAATGAGCAGTTCTTC. This translates into CASSASGVGLYNEQFF.

DNA of the CDR3: TGTGCCAGCAGTTCCTCGGGAGGGGTTGGCTACACCTTC. It is translated as CASSSSGGVGYTF. The rearrangement uses TRBV28 and TRBJ1-2, with D perhaps TRBD1 (5 bases). This CDR3 contains 13 residues. CDR1 and CDR2 (germline): MDHEN, SYDVKM. The germline V and J ends were trimmed by 4 bases and 7 bases, with 13 bases remaining between them.

The chain joins TRBV6-1 to TRBJ1-2; TRBD1 aligns across 7 bases. This CDR3 spans 15 amino acids. The ends lost 5 bases at V and 1 base at J; junction bases unmatched: 7. The germline V gene has CDR1 MNHNS and CDR2 SASEGT. This chain's CDR3 is CASSPGQLVNYGYTF. CDR3 nucleotide sequence: TGTGCCAGCAGTCCGGGACAGCTCGTTAACTATGGCTACACCTTC.

J is TRBJ2-5 and V is TRBV7-9; 7 bases agree with TRBD2. The J call is uncertain, as TRBJ2-7 better fits the DNA end. Per germline, CDR1 SEHNR and CDR2 FQNEAQ (reference sequence). This CDR3 region has 15 residues. The CDR3 nucleotides are TGTGCCAGCAGCTTAGACCGGGCTAGCGGATACGAGCAGTACTTC. Translating it yields CASSLDRASGYEQYF.

The chain couples TRBV6-5 to TRBJ1-1; D is perhaps TRBD1 (6 bases). V lost 8 bases and J lost 1, with 8 bases in between. The CDR3 runs to 12 residues. The germline V gene has CDR1 MNHEY and CDR2 SVGAGI. CDR3 DNA: TGTGCCAGCGGCAGGGGGAACACTGAAGCTTTCTTT. Protein product: CASGRGNTEAFF.

V is TRBV4-1 and J is TRBJ2-2, with 8 bases fitting TRBD1. Germline values: CDR1 MGHRA, CDR2 YSYEKL. The CDR3 consists of 16 residues. After removal of 1 base from V and 4 bases from J, the junction contained 5 bases not matched to a gene. The CDR3 nucleotides are TGCGCCAGCAGCCAAGCTCTGACAGGGGTCACCGGGGAGCTGTTTTTT. Protein sequence: CASSQALTGVTGELFF.

A few counts support this clone. V and J are TRBV5-5 and TRBJ1-2; D not certain. The length of the CDR3 is 13 residues. Germline V CDR1 and CDR2: SGHKS, YYEKEE (reference sequence). V lost 0 bases and J lost 3, with 6 bases in between. CDR3 DNA sequence: TGTGCCAGCAGCTTGGCAGAAGACTATGGCTACACCTTC. This sequence encodes CASSLAEDYGYTF.

V gene TRBV5-1 combines with J gene TRBJ2-1; TRBD1 aligns across 8 bases. The J segment lost 1 base and the V segment lost 4 bases, leaving 4 bases of the junction unmatched. The CDR3 spans 15 residues. Germline CDR1 reads SGHRS; CDR2 reads YFSETQ. In nucleotides, the CDR3 is TGCGCCAGCAGCCTAACAGGGGGTTCCTACAATGAGCAGTTCTTC. Translation: CASSLTGGSYNEQFF. Filled out from reference TRBV5-1 and TRBJ2-1, the complete variable domain reads KAGVTQTPRYLIKTRGQQVTLSCSPISGHRSVSWYQQTPGQGLQFLFEYFSETQRNKGNFPGRFSGRQFSNSRSEMNVSTLELGDSALYLCASSLTGGSYNEQFFGPGTRLTVL.

The CDR3 region is CASSGQTRETQYF. The CDR3 nucleotides read TGTGCCAGCAGCGGACAGACTCGAGAGACCCAGTACTTC. The chain has TRBV2 and TRBJ2-5, with D perhaps matching TRBD1 (6 bases). Germline V gene data show CDR1 as SNHLY and CDR2 as FYNNEI. Trimming stripped 6 bases from V and 4 bases from J, with 12 bases between. The CDR3 is made up of 13 amino acids.

The chain is built from TRBV28 and TRBJ2-6; 7 positions match TRBD1. CDR3 length equals 17 residues. Germline CDR1 and CDR2: MDHEN and SYDVKM. V shed 2 bases, J shed 0 bases, and the junction held 4 bases outside the gene matches. The CDR3 DNA sequence: TGTGCCAGCAGTTTAGGGACAGTGACCTCTGGGGCCAACGTCCTGACTTTC. This encodes CASSLGTVTSGANVLTF.

This clone was counted only a few times. This chain uses TRBV28 with TRBJ2-2; D possibly corresponds to TRBD2 (6 bases). Germline V lookup: CDR1 MDHEN, CDR2 SYDVKM. The CDR3 extends over 13 amino acids. V lost 7 bases to trimming and J lost 6 bases, with 12 bases between them. CDR3 sequence: CASMAGRPGELFF. The CDR3 DNA is TGTGCCAGCATGGCGGGAAGGCCCGGGGAGCTGTTTTTT.

This clone was detected only once. The rearrangement links TRBV29-1 to TRBJ2-2; D is perhaps TRBD1 (5 bases). V gave up 8 bases and J gave up 3 bases, with 19 bases separating them. The CDR3 spans 15 residues. Germline V gene sequence: CDR1 SQVTM, CDR2 ANQGSEA. The CDR3 sequence: CSPISRREDTGELFF. The CDR3 coding sequence is TGCAGCCCTATATCCCGCAGGGAAGACACCGGGGAGCTGTTTTTT.

The chain uses TRBV11-2 and TRBJ2-4; D might be TRBD2 (6 bases). V was clipped by 0 bases and J by 2 bases, with 8 bases between them. Per germline, CDR1 SGHAT and CDR2 FQNNGV. The CDR3 covers 15 residues. CDR3 protein: CASSLEGGTKNIQYF. DNA for the CDR3: TGTGCCAGCAGCTTAGAAGGAGGGACCAAAAACATTCAGTACTTC.

The chain employs TRBV10-3 and TRBJ1-1; a weak D match, TRBD1 (5 bases). Germline V gives CDR1 ENHRY, CDR2 SYGVKD. Deletions cut 4 bases from V and 0 bases from J, with 6 bases between. This CDR3 region has 13 residues. CDR3 DNA sequence: TGTGCCATCAGTGGACAGATGAACACTGAAGCTTTCTTT. This gives the protein CAISGQMNTEAFF.

The chain joins TRBV6-5 to TRBJ1-2; possibly TRBD1 for D (6 bases). V was shortened by 5 bases and J by 1 base, with 11 bases between the two germline ends. The length of the CDR3 is 14 residues. Germline V CDR1 and CDR2: MNHEY, SVGAGI. DNA of the CDR3: TGTGCCAGCAGTCAGGGGACCCTTAACTATGGCTACACCTTC. Amino acid sequence: CASSQGTLNYGYTF.

The chain combines TRBV28 with TRBJ2-5; perhaps TRBD1 as D (6 bases). Deletions cut 2 bases from V and 1 base from J, with 8 bases between. The CDR3 is 14 amino acids. Germline CDR1 is MDHEN and CDR2 is SYDVKM. CDR3 amino acids: CASSLGGSQETQYF. In DNA form, the CDR3 reads TGTGCCAGCAGTTTAGGGGGCTCCCAAGAGACCCAGTACTTC.

This rearrangement joins TRBV10-3 to TRBJ1-4; 7 bases are shared with TRBD1. The V gene's germline CDR1 is ENHRY and CDR2 SYGVKD. V gave up 4 bases and J gave up 7 bases; unmatched junction bases: 0. This CDR3 has 12 amino acids. The CDR3 sequence: CAISGDSEKLFF. In DNA form, the CDR3 reads TGTGCCATCAGTGGGGACAGTGAAAAACTGTTTTTT.

A few counts support this clone. The chain combines TRBV6-6 with TRBJ2-5; no definite D call. The CDR3 has 13 amino acids. The ends were cut back, 0 bases at V and 4 bases at J, with 6 bases in the middle. Germline CDR1 reads MNHNY; CDR2 reads SVGAGI (reference sequence). The CDR3 region has the DNA TGTGCCAGCAGTTACTCGTCTCGAGAGACCCAGTACTTC. Encoded protein: CASSYSSRETQYF.

This chain joins TRBV27 and TRBJ2-3; no definite D call. Germline V gene lookup returns CDR1 MNHEY and CDR2 SMNVEV (reference sequence). Trimming cost V 3 bases and J 5 bases, with 9 bases left between them. This CDR3 spans 13 amino acids. The CDR3 protein is CASSFPPGDTQYF. CDR3 sequence (DNA): TGTGCCAGCAGTTTCCCGCCCGGAGATACGCAGTATTTT.